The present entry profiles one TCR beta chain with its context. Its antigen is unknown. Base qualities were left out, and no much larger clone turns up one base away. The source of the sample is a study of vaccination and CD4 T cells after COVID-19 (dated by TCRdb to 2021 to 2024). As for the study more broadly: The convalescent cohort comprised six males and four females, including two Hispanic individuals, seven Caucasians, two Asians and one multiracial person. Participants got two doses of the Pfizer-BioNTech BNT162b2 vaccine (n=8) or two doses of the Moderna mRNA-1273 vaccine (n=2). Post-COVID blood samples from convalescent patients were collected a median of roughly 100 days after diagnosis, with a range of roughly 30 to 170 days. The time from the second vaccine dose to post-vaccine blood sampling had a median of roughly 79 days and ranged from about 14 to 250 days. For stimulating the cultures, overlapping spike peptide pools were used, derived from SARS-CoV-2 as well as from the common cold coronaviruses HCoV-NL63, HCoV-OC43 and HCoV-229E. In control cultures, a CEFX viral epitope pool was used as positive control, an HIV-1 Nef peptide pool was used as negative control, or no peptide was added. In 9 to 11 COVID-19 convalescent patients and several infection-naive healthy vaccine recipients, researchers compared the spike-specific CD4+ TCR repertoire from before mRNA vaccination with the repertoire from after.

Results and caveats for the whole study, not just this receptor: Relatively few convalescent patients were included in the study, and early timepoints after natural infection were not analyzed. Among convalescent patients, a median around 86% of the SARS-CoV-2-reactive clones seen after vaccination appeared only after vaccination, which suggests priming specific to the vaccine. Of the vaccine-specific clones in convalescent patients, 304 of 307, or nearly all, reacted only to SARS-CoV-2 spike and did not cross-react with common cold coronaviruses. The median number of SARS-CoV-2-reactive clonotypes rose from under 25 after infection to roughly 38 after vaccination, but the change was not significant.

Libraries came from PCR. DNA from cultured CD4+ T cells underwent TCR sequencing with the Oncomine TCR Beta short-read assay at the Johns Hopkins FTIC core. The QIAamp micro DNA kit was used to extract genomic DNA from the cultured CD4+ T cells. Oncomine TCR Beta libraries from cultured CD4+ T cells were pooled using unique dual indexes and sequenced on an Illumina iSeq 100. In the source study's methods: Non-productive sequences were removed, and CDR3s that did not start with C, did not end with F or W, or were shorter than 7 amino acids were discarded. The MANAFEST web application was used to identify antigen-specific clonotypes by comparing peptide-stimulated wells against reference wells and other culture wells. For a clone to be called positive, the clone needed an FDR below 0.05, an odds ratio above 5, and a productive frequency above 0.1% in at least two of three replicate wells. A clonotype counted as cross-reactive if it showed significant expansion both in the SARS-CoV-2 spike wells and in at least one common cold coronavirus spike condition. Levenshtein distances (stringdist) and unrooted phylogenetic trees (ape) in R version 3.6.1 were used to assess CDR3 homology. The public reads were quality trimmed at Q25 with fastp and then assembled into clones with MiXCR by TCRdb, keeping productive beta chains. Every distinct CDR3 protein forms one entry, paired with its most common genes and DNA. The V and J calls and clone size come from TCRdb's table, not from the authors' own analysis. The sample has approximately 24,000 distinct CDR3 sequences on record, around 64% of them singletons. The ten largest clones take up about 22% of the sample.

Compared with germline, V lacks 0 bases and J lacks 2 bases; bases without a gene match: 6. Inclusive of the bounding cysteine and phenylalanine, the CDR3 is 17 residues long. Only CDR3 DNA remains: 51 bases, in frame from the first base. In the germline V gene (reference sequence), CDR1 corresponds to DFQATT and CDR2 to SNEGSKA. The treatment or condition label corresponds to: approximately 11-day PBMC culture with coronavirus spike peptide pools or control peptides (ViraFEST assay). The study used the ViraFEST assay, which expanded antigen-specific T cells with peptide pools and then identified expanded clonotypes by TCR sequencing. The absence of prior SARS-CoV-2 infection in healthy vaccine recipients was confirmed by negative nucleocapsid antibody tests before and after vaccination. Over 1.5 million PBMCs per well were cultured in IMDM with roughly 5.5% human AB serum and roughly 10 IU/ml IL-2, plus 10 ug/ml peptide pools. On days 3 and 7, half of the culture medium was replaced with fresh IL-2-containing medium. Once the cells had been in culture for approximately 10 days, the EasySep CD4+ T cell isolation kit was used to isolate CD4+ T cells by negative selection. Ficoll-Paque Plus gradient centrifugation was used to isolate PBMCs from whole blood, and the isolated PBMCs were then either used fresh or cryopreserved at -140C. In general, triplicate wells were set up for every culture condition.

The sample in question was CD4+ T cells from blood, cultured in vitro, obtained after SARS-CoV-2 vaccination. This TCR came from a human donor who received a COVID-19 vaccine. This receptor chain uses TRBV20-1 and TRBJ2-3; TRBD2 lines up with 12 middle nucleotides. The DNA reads TGCAGTGCTAGAGATAAGAGACTAGCGGGGGTCACAGATACGCAGTATTTT. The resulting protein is CSARDKRLAGVTDTQYF.